This T cell receptor beta chain was identified during a study of vaccination and CD4 T cells after COVID-19. Sequence data for DNA of cultured CD4+ T cells were generated by the Oncomine TCR Beta short-read assay. One entry per CDR3 protein, called by TCRdb with MiXCR from the PCR reads. This table has about 4,100 distinct CDR3 sequences, 20% appearing once. Per the germline V gene, CDR1 is MNHEY and CDR2 is SVGAGI. CDR3 size: 13 residues. The V gene lost 2 bases and the J gene lost 4 bases, with 6 bases spanning the gap. Specified treatment: roughly 10-day PBMC culture with coronavirus spike peptide pools or control peptides (ViraFEST assay). By its share, this clonotype is medium-sized. Its antigen remains unknown.

Sample: CD4+ T cells from blood, cultured in vitro. This receptor was identified in a human donor who had recovered from COVID-19. The gene calls are TRBV6-5 and TRBJ1-5; D gene uncertain. In DNA form, the CDR3 reads TGTGCCAGCAGTTACCAACAGAATCAGCCCCAGCATTTT. Amino acids: CASSYQQNQPQHF.